The 24 T cell receptor beta chains below all came from one sample that was sequenced in a study of graft-versus-host responses after intestinal transplantation. Here immunoSEQ multiplex PCR was the method, and the copy in TCRdb shows in-frame clones only, minus some. The repertoire consists of several thousand clones, with 20% to 30% occurring once and the leading ten covering less than 3.5%. This sample comprised alloreactive CD4+ T cells from a mixed lymphocyte reaction culture, obtained before transplantation. The subset: CFSE-low proliferating T cells sorted from roughly 6-day pre-transplant mixed lymphocyte reaction (GvH or HvG direction). Every receptor here comes from a human patient who was an organ donor for intestinal transplantation.

This clone was picked up a small number of times. The rearrangement joins TRBV27 to TRBJ1-1; possibly TRBD1 for D (5 bases). From germline, CDR1 is MNHEY and CDR2 SMNVEV (reference sequence). The CDR3 has 15 residues. V was trimmed by 6 bases and J by 3 bases, leaving 17 bases between them. CDR3 DNA sequence: TGTGCCAGCAGAGATTTGGAGGGGAGATACACTGAAGCTTTCTTT. This translates into CASRDLEGRYTEAFF.

The chain combines TRBV7-8 with TRBJ2-1; a weak D match, TRBD2 (6 bases). The CDR3 is made up of 15 amino acids. Trimming cost V 5 bases and J 4 bases, with 15 bases left between them. Germline loops: CDR1 SGHVS, CDR2 FQNEAQ. CDR3 in DNA: TGTGCCAGCAGCCAAGGTGGGCGGGGTTACAATGAGCAGTTCTTC. Its protein product is CASSQGGRGYNEQFF.

This rearrangement joins TRBV4-1 to TRBJ2-1; TRBD2 matches 9 bases. In germline, CDR1 is MGHRA, CDR2 YSYEKL. V dropped 4 bases and J dropped 4; count of bases not matched to a gene: 5. This CDR3 contains 15 residues. In DNA, the CDR3 is TGCGCCAGCAGCCTGAGGACTAGCGAGTACAATGAGCAGTTCTTC. Its protein is CASSLRTSEYNEQFF.

Judged by abundance, this clone is medium-sized. The CDR3 nucleotides read TGTGCCAGCAGTAGAGGACATGTACAAGAGACCCAGTACTTC. It translates to CASSRGHVQETQYF. The chain has TRBV28 and TRBJ2-5, with D possibly being TRBD1 (5 bases). With 5 bases removed from V and 2 bases from J, the gap between germline ends came to 12 bases. Per the germline V gene, CDR1 is MDHEN and CDR2 is SYDVKM. The CDR3 has 14 residues. Looking up the rest from reference TRBV28 and TRBJ2-5 gives the full variable domain: DVKVTQSSRYLVKRTGEKVFLECVQDMDHENMFWYRQDPGLGLRLIYFSYDVKMKEKGDIPEGYSVSREKKERFSLILESASTNQTSMYLCASSRGHVQETQYFGPGTRLLVL.

This clone was seen more than once but under ten times. The J gene is TRBJ2-7, the V gene TRBV18, with 11 bases lining up with TRBD2. Trimming took 1 base from V and 0 from J; bases not matched to a gene: 5. From germline, CDR1 is KGHSH and CDR2 LQKENI. The CDR3 spans 17 residues. For the CDR3, the DNA is TGTGCCAGCTCACCACGCCTAGCGGGGGGACTCTCCTACGAGCAGTACTTC. Protein: CASSPRLAGGLSYEQYF.

V is TRBV2 and J is TRBJ2-5, with D maybe TRBD1 (6 bases). The germline V gene has CDR1 SNHLY and CDR2 FYNNEI. V was cut by 8 bases and J by 5 bases, with 21 bases left in between. There are 15 residues in the CDR3. The CDR3 region has the DNA TGTGCCAGCCGGACCAGAGGGGGTAGGGGGGAGACCCAGTACTTC. Protein product: CASRTRGGRGETQYF.

This clone was observed a few times. The CDR3 is CASSSGTRLNEQFF. CDR3 DNA: TGTGCCAGCAGCTCGGGAACCCGTCTCAATGAGCAGTTCTTC. The J gene is TRBJ2-1, the V gene TRBV7-3, with D maybe TRBD2 (5 bases). The CDR3 contains 14 residues. Germline CDR1 reads SGHTA; CDR2 reads FQGTGA. V was shortened by 4 bases and J by 6 bases, with 13 bases between the two germline ends.

Within the sample, this clone is medium-sized (0.01 to 0.1%). This chain connects TRBV6-5 to TRBJ2-7; TRBD2 might be the D (5 bases). This CDR3 is built from 12 residues. Germline-derived CDR1 and CDR2 are MNHEY and SVGAGI. V was trimmed by 5 bases and J by 3 bases, leaving 8 bases between them. The CDR3 bases are TGTGCCAGCAGTACCACTAGCTACGAGCAGTACTTC. It specifies CASSTTSYEQYF.

This clone is a singleton in its sample. The J gene is TRBJ2-7, the V gene TRBV6-5, with 9 nucleotides matching TRBD1. The germline CDR1 and CDR2 sequences are MNHEY and SVGAGI. V lost 7 bases, J lost 5 bases, and 12 bases stayed unmatched. The CDR3 has 15 residues. The CDR3 spells CASIRSLGQGNEQYF. The CDR3 DNA reads as TGTGCCAGCATCCGTTCACTGGGACAGGGTAACGAGCAGTACTTC.

The rearrangement uses TRBV27 and TRBJ2-7; tentatively, D is TRBD2 (6 bases). Trimming removed 6 bases from V and 4 bases from J, with 28 bases in between. Germline CDR1 is MNHEY and CDR2 is SMNVEV (reference sequence). The CDR3 is 18 amino acids. The CDR3, as DNA: TGTGCCAGCAGCTCCGCTGCCCCCCGACCCAGGGAGGTGTACGAGCAGTACTTC. Protein: CASSSAAPRPREVYEQYF.

This clone counts as medium-sized (0.01 to 0.1%). The gene calls are TRBV18 and TRBJ1-1; 8 positions match TRBD1. Germline CDR1 and CDR2: KGHSH and LQKENI. The CDR3 consists of 14 residues. Unmatched junction bases numbered 9, after V lost 1 base and J lost 11 bases. CDR3 in amino acids: CASSPQWTGFGAFF. The CDR3, as DNA: TGTGCCAGCTCACCACAATGGACAGGGTTCGGGGCTTTCTTT.

The CDR3 is CASSPESNEQFF. Written as DNA, the CDR3 is TGTGCCAGCTCACCCGAGAGCAATGAGCAGTTCTTC. V and J are TRBV18 and TRBJ2-1; D gene ambiguous. CDR1 is KGHSH and CDR2 is LQKENI in the germline V gene. The CDR3 is 12 residues long. V lost 3 bases, J lost 6 bases, and 6 bases lay in between.

The gene calls are TRBV9 and TRBJ1-2, with a tentative D call TRBD1 (6 bases). V lost 0 bases and J lost 8, with 14 bases in between. CDR1 and CDR2 from the germline V gene are SGDLS and YYNGEE. This CDR3 has 14 amino acids. Here the CDR3 reads CASSVDPGGGGYTF. CDR3 nucleotides: TGTGCCAGCAGCGTAGACCCAGGCGGGGGCGGCTACACCTTC.

The chain carries TRBV19 and TRBJ2-7; D gene uncertain. CDR3 length: 13 residues. V was cut by 5 bases and J by 6 bases, with 14 bases left in between. Germline CDR1 is LNHDA and CDR2 is SQIVND (reference sequence). The CDR3 here is CASSSYGLVEQYF. CDR3 bases: TGTGCCAGTAGTTCTTACGGTTTGGTCGAGCAGTACTTC.

J is TRBJ2-7 and V is TRBV7-2; possibly TRBD2 for D (6 bases). Germline lookup yields CDR1 SGHTA and CDR2 FQGNSA. Trimming took off 2 bases at V and 0 bases at J, with 17 bases between the two ends. The CDR3 extends over 17 amino acids. CDR3 bases: TGTGCCAGCAGCTTATACATCATCCGGGGGTACTCCTACGAGCAGTACTTC. As protein: CASSLYIIRGYSYEQYF.

The gene calls are TRBV29-1 and TRBJ1-5; D is ambiguous. There are 13 residues in the CDR3. Deletions cut 0 bases from V and 7 bases from J, with 10 bases between. The germline CDR1 and CDR2 sequences are SQVTM and ANQGSEA. In DNA, the CDR3 is TGCAGCGTTGAAGAGGAAAACGGGCAGCCCCAGCATTTT. Translating gives CSVEEENGQPQHF.

V usage is TRBV28 and J usage is TRBJ1-5; 7 nucleotides align to TRBD1. The germline gives CDR1 MDHEN, CDR2 SYDVKM. The CDR3 has 19 residues. Trimming cost V 5 bases and J 0 bases; bases outside gene matches: 16. CDR3 amino acids: CASSPFIRQGAVSNQPQHF. The CDR3 nucleotides read TGTGCCAGCAGTCCATTCATTAGACAGGGTGCAGTTAGCAATCAGCCCCAGCATTTT.

The chain links TRBV7-6 to TRBJ2-1, with a tentative D call TRBD2 (6 bases). V was trimmed by 1 base and J by 0 bases, leaving 10 bases between them. The CDR3 spans 16 residues. Germline values: CDR1 SGHVS, CDR2 FNYEAQ. The CDR3 DNA reads as TGTGCCAGCAGCTTAGTGGCGGGGAGCTCCTACAATGAGCAGTTCTTC. Protein product: CASSLVAGSSYNEQFF. The full variable domain, completed using reference TRBV7-6 and TRBJ2-1, is GAGVSQSPRYKVTKRGQDVALRCDPISGHVSLYWYRQALGQGPEFLTYFNYEAQQDKSGLPNDRFSAERPEGSISTLTIQRTEQRDSAMYRCASSLVAGSSYNEQFFGPGTRLTVL.

The J gene is TRBJ2-3, the V gene TRBV6-5; tentative D call: TRBD2 (5 bases). Deletions cut 0 bases from V and 4 bases from J, with 8 bases between. The CDR3 sequence is 14 residues long. Germline CDR1 reads MNHEY; CDR2 reads SVGAGI. The CDR3 spells CASSYSRTSDTQYF. CDR3 nucleotide sequence: TGTGCCAGCAGTTACTCCCGGACTTCAGATACGCAGTATTTT.

The V call is TRBV25-1, the J call TRBJ1-5; 9 bases map to TRBD1. This CDR3 is 17 amino acids long. V trimming: 8 bases; J trimming: 1 base; junction bases outside the gene matches: 12. Germline assignment: CDR1 MGHDK and CDR2 SYGVNS. CDR3 coding DNA: TGTGCCAGCGGGACACAGGGGGCGGCTTGGAGCAATCAGCCCCAGCATTTT. Protein: CASGTQGAAWSNQPQHF.

This clone was counted between two and nine times. V usage is TRBV4-1 and J usage is TRBJ2-1; perhaps TRBD2 as D (6 bases). Germline-derived CDR1 and CDR2 are MGHRA and YSYEKL. V lost 4 bases to trimming and J lost 3 bases, with 19 bases between them. The CDR3 covers 17 residues. The CDR3 DNA reads TGCGCCAGCAGCCTACAGCGATTGGAGGGCCTCTACAATGAGCAGTTCTTC. Translating it yields CASSLQRLEGLYNEQFF.

This clone has just a few counts. The V call is TRBV13, the J call TRBJ2-3; 8 bases fit TRBD2. Unmatched junction bases numbered 16, after V lost 3 bases and J lost 2 bases. Per the germline V gene, CDR1 is PRHDT and CDR2 is FYEKMQ (reference sequence). The CDR3 length is 19 residues. CDR3 loop: CASSFIPPWGGRYTDTQYF. The CDR3 DNA reads TGTGCCAGCAGCTTCATACCCCCATGGGGCGGGAGGTACACAGATACGCAGTATTTT.

Sample share makes this clone medium-sized. The V call is TRBV4-2, the J call TRBJ1-2, with D maybe TRBD1 (5 bases). Germline loops: CDR1 LGHNA, CDR2 YNFKEQ. The length of the CDR3 is 15 residues. Trimming cost V 4 bases and J 2 bases, with 14 bases left between them. CDR3: CASSLWGGVNYGYTF. The DNA for the CDR3 is TGTGCCAGCAGCCTTTGGGGGGGTGTAAACTATGGCTACACCTTC.

This clone was detected only a few times. The chain joins TRBV9 to TRBJ1-1, with D possibly being TRBD1 (6 bases). CDR1 and CDR2 from the germline V gene are SGDLS and YYNGEE. V lost 0 bases and J lost 0, with 9 bases in between. The CDR3 runs to 15 residues. The CDR3 nucleotides read TGTGCCAGCAGCGTAGTAGGGGGAATGAACACTGAAGCTTTCTTT. Amino acid sequence: CASSVVGGMNTEAFF. Complete variable domain (other parts from reference TRBV9 and TRBJ1-1): DSGVTQTPKHLITATGQRVTLRCSPRSGDLSVYWYQQSLDQGLQFLIQYYNGEERAKGNILERFSAQQFPDLHSELNLSSLELGDSALYFCASSVVGGMNTEAFFGQGTRLTVV.